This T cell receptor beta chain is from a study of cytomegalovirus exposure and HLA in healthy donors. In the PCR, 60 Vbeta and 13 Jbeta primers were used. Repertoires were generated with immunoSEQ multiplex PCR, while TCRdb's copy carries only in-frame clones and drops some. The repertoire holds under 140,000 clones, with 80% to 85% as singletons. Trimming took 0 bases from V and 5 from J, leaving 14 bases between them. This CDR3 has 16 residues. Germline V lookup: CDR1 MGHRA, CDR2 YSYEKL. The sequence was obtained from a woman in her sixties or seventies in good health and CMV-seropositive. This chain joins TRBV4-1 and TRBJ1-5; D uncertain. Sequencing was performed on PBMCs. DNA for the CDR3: TGCGCCAGCAGCCAAGAGGGCGGGTTCCTCTATCAGCCCCAGCATTTT. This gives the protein CASSQEGGFLYQPQHF.